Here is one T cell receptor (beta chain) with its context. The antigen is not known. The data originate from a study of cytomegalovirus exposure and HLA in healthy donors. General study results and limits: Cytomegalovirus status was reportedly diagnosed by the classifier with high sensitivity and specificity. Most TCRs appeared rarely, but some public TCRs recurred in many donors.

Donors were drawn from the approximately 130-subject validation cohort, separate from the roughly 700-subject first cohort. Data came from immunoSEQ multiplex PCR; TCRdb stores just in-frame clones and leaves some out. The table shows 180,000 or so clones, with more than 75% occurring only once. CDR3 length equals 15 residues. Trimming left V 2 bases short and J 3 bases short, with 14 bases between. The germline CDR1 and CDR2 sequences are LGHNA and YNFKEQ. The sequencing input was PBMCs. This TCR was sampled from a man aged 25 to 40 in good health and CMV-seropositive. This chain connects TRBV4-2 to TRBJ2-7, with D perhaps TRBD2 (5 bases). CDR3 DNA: TGTGCCAGCAGCCAAATAAAGGGTAGCGACTACGAGCAGTACTTC. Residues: CASSQIKGSDYEQYF.